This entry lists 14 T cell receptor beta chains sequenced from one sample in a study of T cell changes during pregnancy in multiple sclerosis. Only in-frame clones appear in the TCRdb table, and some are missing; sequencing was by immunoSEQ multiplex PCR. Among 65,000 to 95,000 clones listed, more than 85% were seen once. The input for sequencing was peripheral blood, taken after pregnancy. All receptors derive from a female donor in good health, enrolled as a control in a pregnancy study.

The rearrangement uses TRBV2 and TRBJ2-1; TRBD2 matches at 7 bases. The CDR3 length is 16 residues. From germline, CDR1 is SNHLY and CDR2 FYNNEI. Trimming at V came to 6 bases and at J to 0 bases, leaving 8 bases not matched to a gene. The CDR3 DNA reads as TGTGCCAGCAGGCGGGAGTCGGCGAGCTCCTACAATGAGCAGTTCTTC. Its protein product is CASRRESASSYNEQFF.

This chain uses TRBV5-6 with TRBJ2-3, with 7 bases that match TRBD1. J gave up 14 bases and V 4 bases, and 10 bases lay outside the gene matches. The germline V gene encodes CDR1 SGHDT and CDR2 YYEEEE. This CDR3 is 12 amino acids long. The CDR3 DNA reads TGTGCCAGCAGCATTCCGGGACAGTTCCGGTATTTT. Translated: CASSIPGQFRYF. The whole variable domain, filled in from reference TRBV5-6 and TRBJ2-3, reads DAGVTQSPTHLIKTRGQQVTLRCSPKSGHDTVSWYQQALGQGPQFIFQYYEEEERQRGNFPDRFSGHQFPNYSSELNVNALLLGDSALYLCASSIPGQFRYFGPGTRLTVL.

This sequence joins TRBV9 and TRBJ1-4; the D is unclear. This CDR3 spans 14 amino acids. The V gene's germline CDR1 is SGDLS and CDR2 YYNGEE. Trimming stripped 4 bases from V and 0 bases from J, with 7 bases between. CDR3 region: CASSQLATNEKLFF. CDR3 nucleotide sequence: TGTGCCAGCAGCCAGTTGGCAACTAATGAAAAACTGTTTTTT.

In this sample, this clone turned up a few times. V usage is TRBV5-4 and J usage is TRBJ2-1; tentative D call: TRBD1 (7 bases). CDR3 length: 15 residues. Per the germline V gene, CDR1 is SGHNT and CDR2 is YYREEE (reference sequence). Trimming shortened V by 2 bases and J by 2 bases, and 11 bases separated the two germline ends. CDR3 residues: CASSFQGGPYNEQFF. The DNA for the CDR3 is TGTGCCAGCAGCTTCCAGGGGGGCCCCTACAATGAGCAGTTCTTC.

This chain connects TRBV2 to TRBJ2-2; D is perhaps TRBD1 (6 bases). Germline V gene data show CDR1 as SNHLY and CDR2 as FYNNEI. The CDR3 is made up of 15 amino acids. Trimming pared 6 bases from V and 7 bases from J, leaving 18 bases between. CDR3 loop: CASRPTGTLNGELFF. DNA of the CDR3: TGTGCCAGCAGGCCTACCGGGACACTGAACGGGGAGCTGTTTTTT.

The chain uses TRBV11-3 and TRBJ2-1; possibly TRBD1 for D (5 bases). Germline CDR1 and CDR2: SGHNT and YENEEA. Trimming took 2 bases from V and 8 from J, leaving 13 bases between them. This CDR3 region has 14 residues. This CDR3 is CASSLRAQGHEQFF. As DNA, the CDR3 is TGTGCCAGCAGCTTAAGGGCCCAGGGCCATGAGCAGTTCTTC.

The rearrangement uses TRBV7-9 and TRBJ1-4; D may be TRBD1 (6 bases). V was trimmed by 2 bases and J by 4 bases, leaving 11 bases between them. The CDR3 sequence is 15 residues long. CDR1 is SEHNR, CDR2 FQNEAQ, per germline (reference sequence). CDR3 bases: TGTGCCAGCAGCTTAAACAGGGCCGGTAATGAAAAACTGTTTTTT. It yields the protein CASSLNRAGNEKLFF. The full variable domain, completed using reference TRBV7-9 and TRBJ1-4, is DTGVSQNPRHKITKRGQNVTFRCDPISEHNRLYWYRQTLGQGPEFLTYFQNEAQLEKSRLLSDRFSAERPKGSFSTLEIQRTEQGDSAMYLCASSLNRAGNEKLFFGSGTQLSVL.

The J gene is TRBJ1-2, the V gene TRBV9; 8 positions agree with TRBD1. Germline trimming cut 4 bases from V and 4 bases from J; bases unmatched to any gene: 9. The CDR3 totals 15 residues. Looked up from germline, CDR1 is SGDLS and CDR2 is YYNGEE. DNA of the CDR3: TGTGCCAGCAGCTCATCGAAGGACAGGGCCTATGGCTACACCTTC. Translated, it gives CASSSSKDRAYGYTF.

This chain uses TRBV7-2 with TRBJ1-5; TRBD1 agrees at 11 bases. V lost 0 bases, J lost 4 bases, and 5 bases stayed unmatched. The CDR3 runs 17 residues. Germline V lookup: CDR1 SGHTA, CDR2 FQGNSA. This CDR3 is CASSLAGTGGLNQPQHF. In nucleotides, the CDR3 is TGTGCCAGCAGCTTAGCAGGGACAGGGGGACTTAATCAGCCCCAGCATTTT.

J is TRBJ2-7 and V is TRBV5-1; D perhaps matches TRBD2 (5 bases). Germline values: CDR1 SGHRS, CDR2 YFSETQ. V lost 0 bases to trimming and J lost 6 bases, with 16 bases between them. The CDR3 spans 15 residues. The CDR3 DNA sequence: TGCGCCAGCAGCTTGGCCCGTCTAGCTGAAGGCGAGCAGTACTTC. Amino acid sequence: CASSLARLAEGEQYF. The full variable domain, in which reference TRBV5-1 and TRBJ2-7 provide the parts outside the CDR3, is KAGVTQTPRYLIKTRGQQVTLSCSPISGHRSVSWYQQTPGQGLQFLFEYFSETQRNKGNFPGRFSGRQFSNSRSEMNVSTLELGDSALYLCASSLARLAEGEQYFGPGTRLTVT.

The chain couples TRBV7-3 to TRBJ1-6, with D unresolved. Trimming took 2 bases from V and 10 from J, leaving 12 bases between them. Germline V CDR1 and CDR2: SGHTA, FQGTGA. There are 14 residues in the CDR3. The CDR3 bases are TGTGCCAGCAGCTTAGGGCAACTGAACTCACCCCTCCACTTT. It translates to CASSLGQLNSPLHF.

The CDR3, as DNA: TGTGCCAGCAGCTTAGCGGGAGAAAGCTCCAATGAGCAGTTCTTC. This codes for CASSLAGESSNEQFF. This chain uses TRBV7-2 with TRBJ2-1, with a possible D match to TRBD2 (5 bases). V was cut by 0 bases and J by 6 bases, with 12 bases left in between. There are 15 residues in the CDR3. The germline V gene has CDR1 SGHTA and CDR2 FQGNSA.

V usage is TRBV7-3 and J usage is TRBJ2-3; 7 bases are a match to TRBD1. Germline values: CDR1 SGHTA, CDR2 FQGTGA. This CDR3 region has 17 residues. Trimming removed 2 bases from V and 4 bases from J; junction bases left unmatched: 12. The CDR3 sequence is CASSLRPPGGKSDTQYF. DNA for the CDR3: TGTGCCAGCAGCTTACGTCCGCCAGGGGGTAAATCAGATACGCAGTATTTT.

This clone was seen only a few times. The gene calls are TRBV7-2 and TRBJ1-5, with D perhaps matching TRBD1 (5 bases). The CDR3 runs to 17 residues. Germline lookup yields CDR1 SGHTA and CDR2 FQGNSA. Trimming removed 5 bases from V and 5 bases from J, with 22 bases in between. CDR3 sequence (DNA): TGTGCCAGCAGCGAAGACGACTGGGAGGGGAAACATCAGCCCCAGCATTTT. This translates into CASSEDDWEGKHQPQHF. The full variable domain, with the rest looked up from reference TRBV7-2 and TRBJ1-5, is GAGVSQSPSNKVTEKGKDVELRCDPISGHTALYWYRQSLGQGLEFLIYFQGNSAPDKSGLPSDRFSAERTGGSVSTLTIQRTQQEDSAVYLCASSEDDWEGKHQPQHFGDGTRLSIL.